Described below is a single T cell receptor beta chain sequence and its context. The antigen is not known. The sample is drawn from a study of shared clonotypes between healthy human individuals. Some clones are missing from TCRdb's copy, which holds only in-frame ones; the method was immunoSEQ multiplex PCR. The table has about 980,000 clones, more than 75% seen once. Per the germline V gene, CDR1 is MNHEY and CDR2 is SMNVEV (reference sequence). The CDR3 is 17 amino acids. After removal of 6 bases from V and 0 bases from J, the junction contained 10 bases not matched to a gene. Study observations and caveats: Four donors held 5% to 5.5% of naive CD4 clonotypes in common.

The chain joins TRBV27 to TRBJ2-3, with 9 bases aligning to TRBD2. This receptor was obtained from a man between 18 and 29 years old in good health. Sequencing input: memory CD4+ T cells sorted from blood. Documented subset: CD45RA-negative fraction. The CDR3 DNA reads as TGTGCCAGCAGGGCTCTAGCGGGGCCCGCTAGCACAGATACGCAGTATTTT. Its protein is CASRALAGPASTDTQYF.